A single sample is the source of the 14 T cell receptor beta chains below, sequenced in a study of T-cell memory formation after mild COVID-19. TCRdb recomputed calls from the 5' RACE reads with MiXCR, one row per CDR3 protein. The sample lists roughly 180,000 distinct CDR3 sequences; 15% to 20% were seen once. The specimen was PBMCs or a T cell subset sorted from them (not recorded which). The receptor set was obtained from a man aged 18 to 30 who had mild COVID-19 (a few samples of this study predate the infection). Cell type and time point are not known.

In its sample, this clonotype was seen many times. The J gene is TRBJ1-1, the V gene TRBV7-2; D call uncertain. Trimming took off 5 bases at V and 1 base at J, with 8 bases between the two ends. Germline V gene data show CDR1 as SGHTA and CDR2 as FQGNSA. The CDR3 has 13 residues. CDR3 residues: CASSTTENTEAFF. The CDR3 DNA follows: TGTGCCAGCAGCACAACAGAGAACACTGAAGCTTTCTTT.

This clonotype was seen a few times. This chain joins TRBV7-2 and TRBJ2-5; D unresolved. Germline-derived CDR1 and CDR2 are SGHTA and FQGNSA. Trimming removed 1 base from V and 5 bases from J, with 8 bases in between. The CDR3 loop spans 13 amino acids. CDR3 DNA: TGTGCCAGCAGCTTAGGGTCGAAGGAGACCCAGTACTTC. It specifies CASSLGSKETQYF.

This clonotype has just a few counts. The chain employs TRBV6-2 or TRBV6-3 and TRBJ1-5; weak D call: TRBD1 (6 bases). V was shortened by 2 bases and J by 0 bases, with 11 bases between the two germline ends. The CDR3 has 16 residues. Germline assignment: CDR1 MNHEY and CDR2 SVGEGT. CDR3 sequence reads: CASSYGQHFSNQPQHF. CDR3 nucleotide sequence: TGTGCCAGCAGTTACGGACAGCATTTTAGCAATCAGCCCCAGCATTTT.

This clonotype was seen repeatedly, ten times or more. The genes are TRBV4-1 and TRBJ2-3; D is perhaps TRBD1 (6 bases). Trimming left V 0 bases short and J 4 bases short, with 11 bases between. This CDR3 is 15 amino acids long. Per germline, CDR1 MGHRA and CDR2 YSYEKL. The CDR3 loop reads CASSQEVTGPDTQYF. CDR3 DNA: TGCGCCAGCAGCCAAGAGGTAACAGGGCCAGATACGCAGTATTTT.

This clonotype occurred a few times. V gene TRBV11-2 combines with J gene TRBJ2-2; perhaps TRBD2 as D (6 bases). CDR1 SGHAT and CDR2 FQNNGV come from the germline V gene. Trimming left V 10 bases short and J 5 bases short, with 11 bases between. The CDR3 is 12 residues long. CDR3 loop: CAIGGGTGELFF. The CDR3 DNA reads as TGTGCCATCGGGGGAGGAACCGGGGAGCTGTTTTTT.

The V and J genes are TRBV18 and TRBJ2-6; no firm D call. The V gene's germline CDR1 is KGHSH and CDR2 LQKENI. The length of the CDR3 is 15 residues. V dropped 6 bases and J dropped 0 bases, with 9 bases sitting between them. This chain's CDR3 is CASSPDISGANVLTF. CDR3 DNA sequence: TGTGCCAGCTCCCCTGACATCTCTGGGGCCAACGTCCTGACTTTC.

This clonotype was counted only a few times. The V call is TRBV6-5, the J call TRBJ2-5; 9 bases agree with TRBD1. From germline, CDR1 is MNHEY and CDR2 SVGAGI. With 3 bases clipped from V and 4 bases from J, the junction kept 3 bases outside the gene matches. This CDR3 contains 14 residues. CDR3 DNA sequence: TGTGCCAGCAGTTATACAGGGGGCGGAGAGACCCAGTACTTC. Its translation: CASSYTGGGETQYF.

This clonotype was seen more than once but under ten times. The J gene is TRBJ1-1, the V gene TRBV6-2 or TRBV6-3; 7 nucleotides align to TRBD1. CDR3 length equals 15 residues. The junction had 9 bases not matched to a gene; V was cut back by 5 bases and J by 3 bases. Germline values: CDR1 MNHEY, CDR2 SVGEGT. CDR3 bases: TGTGCCAGCAGTAAGAGGACAGGAGTGGACACTGAAGCTTTCTTT. Its protein is CASSKRTGVDTEAFF.

This clonotype was seen more than once but under ten times. This chain links TRBV20-1 with TRBJ2-2; 8 positions match TRBD1. V gave up 3 bases and J gave up 6 bases; unmatched junction bases: 12. There are 16 residues in the CDR3. From germline, CDR1 is DFQATT and CDR2 SNEGSKA (reference sequence). This CDR3 reads CSASLSRQGLSGELFF. Here the CDR3 DNA reads TGCAGTGCTAGTCTTTCGCGACAGGGGTTATCCGGGGAGCTGTTTTTT.

This clonotype has at least ten counts. This chain links TRBV10-3 with TRBJ2-2; 7 nucleotides match TRBD1. The germline CDR1 and CDR2 sequences are ENHRY and SYGVKD. V lost 6 bases, J lost 4 bases, and 5 bases stayed unmatched. The CDR3 has 14 amino acids. This chain's CDR3 is CAIRRQGATGELFF. In DNA form, the CDR3 reads TGTGCCATCAGAAGACAGGGTGCCACCGGGGAGCTGTTTTTT.

This clonotype was seen a few times. V gene TRBV21-1 combines with J gene TRBJ2-5; TRBD1 reflects the table's D call only, with no check against the DNA. TRBV21-1 is marked as a pseudogene. This CDR3 is 13 amino acids long. CDR3 coding DNA: TGTGCCAGCAGCAAAGTTGACAGAAAGACCCAGTACTTC. Its translation is CASSKVDRKTQYF.

The V call is TRBV5-4, the J call TRBJ2-7; D may be TRBD1 (6 bases). CDR1 is SGHNT and CDR2 is YYREEE in the germline V gene (reference sequence). Trimming cost V 4 bases and J 2 bases, with 7 bases left between them. There are 12 residues in the CDR3. CDR3 loop: CASSGGPYEQYF. CDR3 DNA: TGTGCCAGCAGCGGGGGCCCCTACGAGCAGTACTTC. Together with reference TRBV5-4 and TRBJ2-7, the CDR3 gives the full variable domain: ETGVTQSPTHLIKTRGQQVTLRCSSQSGHNTVSWYQQALGQGPQFIFQYYREEENGRGNFPPRFSGLQFPNYSSELNVNALELDDSALYLCASSGGPYEQYFGPGTRLTVT.

The chain has TRBV6-5 and TRBJ2-2, with 9 bases identical to TRBD1. The trim removed 7 bases at V and 5 bases at J, leaving 8 bases unmatched. The CDR3 has 15 amino acids. Germline V gene lookup returns CDR1 MNHEY and CDR2 SVGAGI. The CDR3 is CASNPGTGLTGELFF. The CDR3 bases are TGTGCCAGCAACCCCGGGACAGGGTTAACCGGGGAGCTGTTTTTT.

This clonotype was detected ten times or more. This chain links TRBV2 with TRBJ2-1, with TRBD2 matching 8 bases. This CDR3 has 16 amino acids. CDR1 and CDR2 from the germline V gene are SNHLY and FYNNEI. The junction had 13 bases not matched to a gene; V was cut back by 5 bases and J by 7 bases. CDR3 bases: TGTGCCAGCAGTTATCCGGGACTAGGTGGGGTGAATGAGCAGTTCTTC. Its translation is CASSYPGLGGVNEQFF.